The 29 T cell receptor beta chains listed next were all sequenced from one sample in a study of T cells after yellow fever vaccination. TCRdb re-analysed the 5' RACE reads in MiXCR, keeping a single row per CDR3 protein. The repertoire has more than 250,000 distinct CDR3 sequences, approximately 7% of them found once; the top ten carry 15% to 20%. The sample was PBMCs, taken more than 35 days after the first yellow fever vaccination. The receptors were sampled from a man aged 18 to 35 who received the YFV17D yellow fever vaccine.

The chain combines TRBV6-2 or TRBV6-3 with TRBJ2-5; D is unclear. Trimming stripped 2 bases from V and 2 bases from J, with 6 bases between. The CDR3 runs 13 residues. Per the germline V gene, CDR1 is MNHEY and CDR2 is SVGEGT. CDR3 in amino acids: CASSYGRQETQYF. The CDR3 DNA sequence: TGTGCCAGCAGTTACGGACGGCAAGAGACCCAGTACTTC.

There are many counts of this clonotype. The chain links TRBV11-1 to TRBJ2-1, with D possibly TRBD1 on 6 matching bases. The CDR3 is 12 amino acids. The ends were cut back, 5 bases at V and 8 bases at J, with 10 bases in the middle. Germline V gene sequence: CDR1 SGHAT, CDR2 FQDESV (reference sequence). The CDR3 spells CASSVRGDEQFF. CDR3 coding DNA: TGTGCCAGCAGCGTCAGGGGAGATGAGCAGTTCTTC.

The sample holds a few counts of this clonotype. The CDR3 is CASSKGQGHQPQHF. The CDR3 coding sequence is TGTGCCAGCAGCAAAGGACAGGGCCATCAGCCCCAGCATTTT. The V and J genes are TRBV21-1 and TRBJ1-5; the table's TRBD1 call for D was not verified on the DNA. TRBV21-1 is a listed pseudogene. This CDR3 region has 14 residues.

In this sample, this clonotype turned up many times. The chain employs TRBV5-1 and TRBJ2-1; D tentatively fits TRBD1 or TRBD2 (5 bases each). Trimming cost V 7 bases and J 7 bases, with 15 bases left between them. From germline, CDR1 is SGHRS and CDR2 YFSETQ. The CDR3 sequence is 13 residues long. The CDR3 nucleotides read TGCGCCAGCGCGAACCCTGGGGGAAATGAGCAGTTCTTC. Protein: CASANPGGNEQFF.

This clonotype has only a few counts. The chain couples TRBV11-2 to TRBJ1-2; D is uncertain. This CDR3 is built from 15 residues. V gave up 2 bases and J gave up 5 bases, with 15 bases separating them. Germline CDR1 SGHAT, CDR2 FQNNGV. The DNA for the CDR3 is TGTGCCAGCAGCTTACAGCCCGGGCAGCGGTATGGCTACACCTTC. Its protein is CASSLQPGQRYGYTF.

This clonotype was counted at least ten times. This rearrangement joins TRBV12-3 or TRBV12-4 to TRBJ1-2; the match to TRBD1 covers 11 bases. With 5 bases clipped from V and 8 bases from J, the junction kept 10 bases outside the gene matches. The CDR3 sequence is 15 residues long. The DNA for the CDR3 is TGTGCCAGCAGTCCCGGACAGGGGGCGCTGGGCGGCTACACCTTC. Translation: CASSPGQGALGGYTF.

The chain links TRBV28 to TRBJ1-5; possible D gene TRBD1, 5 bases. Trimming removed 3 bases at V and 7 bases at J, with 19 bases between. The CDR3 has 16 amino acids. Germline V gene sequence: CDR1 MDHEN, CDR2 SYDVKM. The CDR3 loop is CASSFLGGDPGQPQHF. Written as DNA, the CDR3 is TGTGCCAGCAGTTTTCTGGGGGGGGATCCGGGACAGCCCCAGCATTTT.

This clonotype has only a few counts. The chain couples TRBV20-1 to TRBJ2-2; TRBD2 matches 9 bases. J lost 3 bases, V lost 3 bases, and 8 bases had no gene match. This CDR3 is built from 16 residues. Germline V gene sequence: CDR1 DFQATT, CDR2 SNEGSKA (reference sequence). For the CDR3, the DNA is TGCAGTGCTAGGTCTCGCGGGGGGGCCTACACCGGGGAGCTGTTTTTT. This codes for CSARSRGGAYTGELFF.

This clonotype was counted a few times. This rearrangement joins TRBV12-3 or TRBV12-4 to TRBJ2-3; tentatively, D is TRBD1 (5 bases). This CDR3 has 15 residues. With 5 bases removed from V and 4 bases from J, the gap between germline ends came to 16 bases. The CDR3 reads CASSPGSRHPDTQYF. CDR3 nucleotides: TGTGCCAGCAGTCCAGGGTCAAGACATCCAGATACGCAGTATTTT.

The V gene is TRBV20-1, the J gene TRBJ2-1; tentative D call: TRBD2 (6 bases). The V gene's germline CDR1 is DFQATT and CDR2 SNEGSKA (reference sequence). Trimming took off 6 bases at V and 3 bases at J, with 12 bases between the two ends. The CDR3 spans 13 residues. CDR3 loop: CSAKMGLYNEQFF. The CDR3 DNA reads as TGCAGTGCAAAAATGGGACTCTACAATGAGCAGTTCTTC.

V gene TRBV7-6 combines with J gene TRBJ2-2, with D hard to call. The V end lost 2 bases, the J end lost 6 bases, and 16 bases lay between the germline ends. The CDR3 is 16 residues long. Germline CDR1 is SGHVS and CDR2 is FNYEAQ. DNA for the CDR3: TGTGCCAGCAGCTTATGGACCCCAAATAGCCCCGGGGAGCTGTTTTTT. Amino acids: CASSLWTPNSPGELFF.

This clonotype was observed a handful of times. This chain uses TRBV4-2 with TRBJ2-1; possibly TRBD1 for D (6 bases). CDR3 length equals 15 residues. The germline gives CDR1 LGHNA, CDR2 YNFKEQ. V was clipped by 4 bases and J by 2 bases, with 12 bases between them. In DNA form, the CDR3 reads TGTGCCAGCAGCCCCGACAGGCCTACCTACAATGAGCAGTTCTTC. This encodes CASSPDRPTYNEQFF.

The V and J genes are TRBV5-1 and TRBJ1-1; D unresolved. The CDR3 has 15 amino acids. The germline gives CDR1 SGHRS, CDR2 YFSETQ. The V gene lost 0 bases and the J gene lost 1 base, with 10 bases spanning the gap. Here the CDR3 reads CASSLESTTNTEAFF. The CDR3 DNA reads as TGCGCCAGCAGCTTGGAAAGCACCACGAACACTGAAGCTTTCTTT.

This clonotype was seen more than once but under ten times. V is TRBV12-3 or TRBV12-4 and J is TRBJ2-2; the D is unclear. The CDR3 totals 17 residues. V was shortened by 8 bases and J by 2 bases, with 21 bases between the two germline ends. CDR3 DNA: TGTGCCAGCCCGCCGATTCTTCGCCTGGCCAACACCGGGGAGCTGTTTTTT. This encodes CASPPILRLANTGELFF.

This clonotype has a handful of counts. CDR3 protein: CSASGGSSETQYF. The CDR3 coding sequence is TGCAGTGCTAGCGGGGGGTCTTCAGAGACCCAGTACTTC. This sequence joins TRBV20-1 and TRBJ2-5, with 7 bases fitting TRBD2. Looked up from germline, CDR1 is DFQATT and CDR2 is SNEGSKA (reference sequence). This CDR3 is 13 amino acids long. With 3 bases clipped from V and 4 bases from J, the junction kept 5 bases outside the gene matches.

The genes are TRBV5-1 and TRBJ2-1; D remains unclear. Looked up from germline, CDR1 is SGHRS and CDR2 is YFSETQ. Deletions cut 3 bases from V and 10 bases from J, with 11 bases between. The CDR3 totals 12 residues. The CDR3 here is CASSSTRSEQFF. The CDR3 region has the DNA TGCGCCAGCAGCTCGACTCGGTCCGAGCAGTTCTTC.

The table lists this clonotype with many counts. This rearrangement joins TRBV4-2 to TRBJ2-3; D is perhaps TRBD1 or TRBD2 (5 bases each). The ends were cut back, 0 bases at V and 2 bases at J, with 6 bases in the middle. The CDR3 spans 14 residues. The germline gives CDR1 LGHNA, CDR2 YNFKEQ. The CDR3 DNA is TGTGCCAGCAGCCAAGAGGGGGTCACAGATACGCAGTATTTT. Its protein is CASSQEGVTDTQYF.

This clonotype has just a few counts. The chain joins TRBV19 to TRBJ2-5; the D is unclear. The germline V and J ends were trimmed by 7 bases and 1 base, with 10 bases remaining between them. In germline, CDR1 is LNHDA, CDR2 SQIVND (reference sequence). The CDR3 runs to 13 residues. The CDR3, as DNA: TGTGCCAGTACTCGTCGAGGCCAAGAGACCCAGTACTTC. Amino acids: CASTRRGQETQYF.

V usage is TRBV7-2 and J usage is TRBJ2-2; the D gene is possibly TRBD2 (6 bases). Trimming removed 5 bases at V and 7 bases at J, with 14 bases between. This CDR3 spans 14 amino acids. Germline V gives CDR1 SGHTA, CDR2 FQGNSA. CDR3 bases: TGTGCCAGCAGCCCAAGGGTCGGGGGCGGGGAGCTGTTTTTT. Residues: CASSPRVGGGELFF.

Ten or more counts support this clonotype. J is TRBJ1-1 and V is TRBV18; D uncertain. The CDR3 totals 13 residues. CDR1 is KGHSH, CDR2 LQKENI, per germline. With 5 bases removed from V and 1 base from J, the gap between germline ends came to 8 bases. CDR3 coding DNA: TGTGCCAGCTCATCGACTGAGAACACTGAAGCTTTCTTT. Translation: CASSSTENTEAFF.

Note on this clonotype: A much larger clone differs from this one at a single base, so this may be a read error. CDR3 sequence reads: CASSFITREELFF. CDR3 sequence (DNA): TGTGCCAGCAGCTTTATCACTCGGGAAGAACTGTTTTTT. The V call is TRBV7-2, the J call TRBJ1-4; no reliable D call. With 3 bases removed from V and 12 bases from J, the gap between germline ends came to 14 bases. CDR3 length: 13 amino acids. Germline lookup yields CDR1 SGHTA and CDR2 FQGNSA.

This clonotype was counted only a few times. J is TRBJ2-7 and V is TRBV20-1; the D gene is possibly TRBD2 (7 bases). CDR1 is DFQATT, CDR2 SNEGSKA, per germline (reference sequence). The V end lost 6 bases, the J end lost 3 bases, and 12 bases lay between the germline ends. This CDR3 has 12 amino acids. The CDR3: CSATRGGYEQYF. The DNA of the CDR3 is TGCAGTGCCACGAGGGGGGGCTACGAGCAGTACTTC.

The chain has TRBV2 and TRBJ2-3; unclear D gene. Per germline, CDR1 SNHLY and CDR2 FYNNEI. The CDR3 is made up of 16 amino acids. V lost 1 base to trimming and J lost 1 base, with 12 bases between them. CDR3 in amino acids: CASSEEGRHGTDTQYF. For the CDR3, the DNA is TGTGCCAGCAGTGAAGAAGGGCGTCACGGCACAGATACGCAGTATTTT.

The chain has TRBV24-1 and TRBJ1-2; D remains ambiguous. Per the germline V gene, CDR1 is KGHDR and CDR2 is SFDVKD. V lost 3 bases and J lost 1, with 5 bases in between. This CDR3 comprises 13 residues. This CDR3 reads CATSDLRNYGYTF. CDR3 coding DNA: TGTGCCACCAGTGATCTTCGTAACTATGGCTACACCTTC.

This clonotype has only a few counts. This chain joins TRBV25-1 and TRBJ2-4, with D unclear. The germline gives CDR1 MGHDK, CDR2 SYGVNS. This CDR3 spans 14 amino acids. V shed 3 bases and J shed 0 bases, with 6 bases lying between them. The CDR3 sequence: CASSDRRAKNIQYF. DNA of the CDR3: TGTGCCAGCAGTGACCGGAGAGCCAAAAACATTCAGTACTTC.

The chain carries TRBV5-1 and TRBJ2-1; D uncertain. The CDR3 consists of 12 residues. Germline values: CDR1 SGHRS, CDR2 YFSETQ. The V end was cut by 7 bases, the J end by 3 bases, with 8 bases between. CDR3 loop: CASGLGYNEQFF. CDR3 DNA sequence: TGCGCCAGCGGGTTGGGCTACAATGAGCAGTTCTTC.

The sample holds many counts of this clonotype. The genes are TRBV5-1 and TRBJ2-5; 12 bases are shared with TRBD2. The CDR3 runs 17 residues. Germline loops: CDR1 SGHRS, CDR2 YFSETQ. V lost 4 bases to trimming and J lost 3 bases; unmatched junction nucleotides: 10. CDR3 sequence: CASSLPGLAGPEETQYF. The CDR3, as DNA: TGCGCCAGCAGCCTCCCCGGACTAGCGGGACCTGAAGAGACCCAGTACTTC.

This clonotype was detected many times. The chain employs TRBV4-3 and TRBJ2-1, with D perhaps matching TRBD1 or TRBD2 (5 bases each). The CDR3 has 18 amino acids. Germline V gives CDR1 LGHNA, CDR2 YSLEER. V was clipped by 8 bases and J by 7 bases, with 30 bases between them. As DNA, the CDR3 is TGCGCCAGCCAAGCCACGGGCAGGGCGAGGGTAGTGAAGAATGAGCAGTTCTTC. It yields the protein CASQATGRARVVKNEQFF.

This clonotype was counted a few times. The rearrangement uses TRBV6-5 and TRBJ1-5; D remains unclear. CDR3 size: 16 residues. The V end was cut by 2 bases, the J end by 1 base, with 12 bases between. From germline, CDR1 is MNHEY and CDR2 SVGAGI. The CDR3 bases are TGTGCCAGCAGTTACCGAAGGGCAGTAAGCAATCAGCCCCAGCATTTT. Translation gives CASSYRRAVSNQPQHF.